This TCR beta chain is drawn from a study of blood T cell repertoires in COVID-19. Study context: Samples representing acute and convalescent COVID-19 were sourced from the United States, Italy and Spain. PBMCs, B-cell-depleted T cells, or T cells provided the cDNA or gDNA that made up the material.

V lost 2 bases and J 9 bases, leaving 9 bases between the germline ends. Germline CDR1 reads SGHRS; CDR2 reads YFSETQ. The CDR3 is made up of 13 amino acids. Authors' data handling: Nucleated cell counts were estimated from reference gene primer amplification. The repertoire was sequenced with immunoSEQ multiplex PCR; TCRdb's copy has only in-frame clones and lacks some. The V and J calls and clone size were taken over from that table, and D and trimming were inferred from the DNA. This table has some 74,000 clones, roughly three quarters appearing once. This clone appeared a few times. The clonotype was recovered from a man in his 70s with active or convalescent COVID-19. This chain connects TRBV5-1 to TRBJ1-6; no clear D. Sequences were obtained from peripheral blood. In DNA form, the CDR3 reads TGCGCCAGCAGCTTAGATGAGGGTTCACCCCTCCACTTT. Residues: CASSLDEGSPLHF.